The T cell receptor (beta chain) described here comes from a study of beta chain features in type 1 diabetes. Turning to the study itself: Over all samples combined, 107,917,701 sorted cells were examined.

CDR3 size: 12 residues. V was cut by 7 bases and J by 1 base, with 7 bases left in between. Germline CDR1 reads SGHRS; CDR2 reads YFSETQ. The whole isolated RNA underwent reverse transcription, so sequencing captured expressed TCRB transcripts. Some clones are missing from TCRdb's copy, which holds only in-frame ones; the method was immunoSEQ multiplex PCR. The sample has 38,000 or so clones, about 65% seen once. By sample share, this clone is medium-sized. The sequence was obtained from a woman between 25 and 40 years old in good health. The sequencing sample was made of Tregs from blood. The rearrangement joins TRBV5-1 to TRBJ2-3, with D unclear. CDR3: CASSRGTDTQYF. The DNA for the CDR3 is TGCGCCAGCTCCCGAGGCACAGATACGCAGTATTTT. Based on the CDR3 plus reference TRBV5-1 and TRBJ2-3, the full variable domain is KAGVTQTPRYLIKTRGQQVTLSCSPISGHRSVSWYQQTPGQGLQFLFEYFSETQRNKGNFPGRFSGRQFSNSRSEMNVSTLELGDSALYLCASSRGTDTQYFGPGTRLTVL.